This T cell receptor (beta chain) was obtained from a study of spatial heterogeneity in lung cancer. This clonotype has ten or more counts. One entry per CDR3 protein results from TCRdb running MiXCR on the 5' RACE reads. This sample carries 35,000 to 45,000 distinct CDR3 sequences, around 5.2% of them seen once, and the ten largest clones take about a quarter. Noted time point: sample taken at primary tumor resection. Frozen PBMC, nontumor lung or tumor provided whole RNA, which was sequenced unsorted. This sample comprised PBMCs, obtained at surgery. The sequence was obtained from a female donor with early-stage non-small cell lung cancer.

The CDR3 DNA is TGTGCCAGCAGCTTAGGACTCTCCCACACAGATACGCAGTATTTT. It specifies CASSLGLSHTDTQYF. The chain couples TRBV7-3 to TRBJ2-3, with D tentatively TRBD2 (5 bases). The CDR3 loop spans 15 amino acids. Germline CDR1 reads SGHTA; CDR2 reads FQGTGA. V shed 2 bases and J shed 2 bases, with 11 bases lying between them.